The entry that follows covers one TCR beta chain sequence. Time point here: pre-sensitization, week 0. Regarding treatment: therapeutic diphenylcyclopropenone sensitization with weekly scalp DPC. Every donor had alopecia and was 18 to 70 years old; all were suitable for DPC. In TCRdb, the RACE reads were re-called with MiXCR into one record per CDR3 protein. The sample carries under 400,000 distinct CDR3 sequences, roughly 4.6% recorded once. The sample is drawn from a study of human T cells and chemical hapten exposure. Deletions cut 2 bases from V and 1 base from J, with 6 bases between. The CDR3 is 13 residues long. In germline, CDR1 is LNHNV, CDR2 YYDKDF (reference sequence).

The chain recombines TRBV15 with TRBJ2-7; D is unclear. Specimen: whole blood, collected in connection with sensitization to the hapten diphenylcyclopropenone (DPC). This TCR was sampled from a woman aged 50 to 60 with alopecia areata. Some clones in this sample may be carry-over from other donors' samples. The CDR3 DNA reads TGTGCCACCAGCAGACCCCATTCCTACGAGCAGTACTTC. Translation gives CATSRPHSYEQYF.